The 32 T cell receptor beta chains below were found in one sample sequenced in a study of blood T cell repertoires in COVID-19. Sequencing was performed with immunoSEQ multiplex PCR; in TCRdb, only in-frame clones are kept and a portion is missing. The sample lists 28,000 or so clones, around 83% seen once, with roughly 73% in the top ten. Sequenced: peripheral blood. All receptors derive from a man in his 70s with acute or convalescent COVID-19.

CDR3: CASSLAGAEEKLFF. The DNA of the CDR3 is TGTGCCAGCAGCTTAGCGGGAGCGGAGGAAAAACTGTTTTTT. This sequence joins TRBV7-8 and TRBJ1-4, with no clear D. The CDR3 loop spans 14 amino acids. The germline gives CDR1 SGHVS, CDR2 FQNEAQ. V gave up 0 bases and J gave up 8 bases, with 10 bases separating them.

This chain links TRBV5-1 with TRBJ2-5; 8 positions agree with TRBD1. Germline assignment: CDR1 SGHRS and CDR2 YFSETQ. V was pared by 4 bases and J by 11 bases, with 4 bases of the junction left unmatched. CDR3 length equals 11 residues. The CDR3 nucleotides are TGCGCCAGCAGCCCCGGGACAGGACAGTACTTC. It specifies CASSPGTGQYF.

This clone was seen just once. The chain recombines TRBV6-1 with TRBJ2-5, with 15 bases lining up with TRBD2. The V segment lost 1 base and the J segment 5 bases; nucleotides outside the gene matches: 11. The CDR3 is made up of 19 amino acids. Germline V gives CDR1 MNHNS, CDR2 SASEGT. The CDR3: CASSEGRTGLAGGWETQYF. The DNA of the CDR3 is TGTGCCAGCAGTGAAGGCCGGACCGGACTAGCGGGGGGGTGGGAGACCCAGTACTTC.

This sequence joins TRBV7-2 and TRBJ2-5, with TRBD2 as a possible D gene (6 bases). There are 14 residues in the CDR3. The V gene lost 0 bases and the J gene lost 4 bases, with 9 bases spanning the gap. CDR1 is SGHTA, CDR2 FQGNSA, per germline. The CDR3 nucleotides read TGTGCCAGCAGCTTAGCAGGGAGGCGAGAGACCCAGTACTTC. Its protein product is CASSLAGRRETQYF.

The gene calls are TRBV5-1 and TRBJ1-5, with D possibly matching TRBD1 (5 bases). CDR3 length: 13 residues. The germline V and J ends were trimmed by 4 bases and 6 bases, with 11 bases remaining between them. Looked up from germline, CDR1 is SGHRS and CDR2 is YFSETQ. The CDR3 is CASSPYGGQPQHF. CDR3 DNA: TGCGCCAGCAGCCCCTACGGGGGTCAGCCCCAGCATTTT.

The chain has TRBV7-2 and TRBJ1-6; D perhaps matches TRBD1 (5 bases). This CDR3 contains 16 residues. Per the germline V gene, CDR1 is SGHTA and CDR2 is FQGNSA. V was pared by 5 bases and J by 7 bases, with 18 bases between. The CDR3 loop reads CASSLLPGESNSPLHF. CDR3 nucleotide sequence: TGTGCCAGCAGCCTCCTCCCGGGGGAGTCGAATTCACCCCTCCACTTT. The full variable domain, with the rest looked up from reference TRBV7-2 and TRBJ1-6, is GAGVSQSPSNKVTEKGKDVELRCDPISGHTALYWYRQSLGQGLEFLIYFQGNSAPDKSGLPSDRFSAERTGGSVSTLTIQRTQQEDSAVYLCASSLLPGESNSPLHFGNGTRLTVT.

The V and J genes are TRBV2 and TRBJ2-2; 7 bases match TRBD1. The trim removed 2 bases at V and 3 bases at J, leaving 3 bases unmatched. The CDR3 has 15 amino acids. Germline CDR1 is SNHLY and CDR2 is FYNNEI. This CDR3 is CASSEITGDTGELFF. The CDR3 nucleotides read TGTGCCAGCAGTGAAATAACAGGGGACACCGGGGAGCTGTTTTTT.

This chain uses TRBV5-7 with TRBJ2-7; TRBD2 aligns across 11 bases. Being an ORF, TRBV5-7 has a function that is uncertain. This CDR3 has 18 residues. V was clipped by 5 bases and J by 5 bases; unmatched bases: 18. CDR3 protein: CASRWDRGTSGSRHEQYF. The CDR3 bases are TGTGCCAGCAGGTGGGACAGAGGAACTAGCGGGAGTCGTCACGAGCAGTACTTC.

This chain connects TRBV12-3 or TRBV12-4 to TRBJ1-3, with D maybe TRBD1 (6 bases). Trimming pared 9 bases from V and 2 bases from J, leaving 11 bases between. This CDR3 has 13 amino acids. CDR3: CASSQGTGNTIYF. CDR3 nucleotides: TGTGCCAGTTCGCAGGGGACTGGAAACACCATATATTTT.

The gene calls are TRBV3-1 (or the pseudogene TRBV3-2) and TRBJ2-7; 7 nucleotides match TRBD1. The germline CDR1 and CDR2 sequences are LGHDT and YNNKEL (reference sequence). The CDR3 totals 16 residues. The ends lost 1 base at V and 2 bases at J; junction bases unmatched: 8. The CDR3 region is CASSQGVQTGAYEQYF. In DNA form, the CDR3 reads TGTGCCAGCAGCCAAGGAGTTCAAACAGGGGCCTACGAGCAGTACTTC.

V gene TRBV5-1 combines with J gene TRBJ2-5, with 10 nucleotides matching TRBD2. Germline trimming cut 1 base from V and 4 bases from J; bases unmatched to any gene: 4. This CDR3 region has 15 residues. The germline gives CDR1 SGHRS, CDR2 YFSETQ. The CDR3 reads CASSLSSGRRETQYF. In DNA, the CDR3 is TGCGCCAGCAGCTTGTCTAGCGGGAGAAGAGAGACCCAGTACTTC. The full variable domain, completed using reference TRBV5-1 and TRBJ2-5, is KAGVTQTPRYLIKTRGQQVTLSCSPISGHRSVSWYQQTPGQGLQFLFEYFSETQRNKGNFPGRFSGRQFSNSRSEMNVSTLELGDSALYLCASSLSSGRRETQYFGPGTRLLVL.

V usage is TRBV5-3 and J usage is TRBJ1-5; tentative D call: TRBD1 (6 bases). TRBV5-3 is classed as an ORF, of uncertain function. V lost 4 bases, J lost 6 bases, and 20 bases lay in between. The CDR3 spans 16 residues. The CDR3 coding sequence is TGTGCCAGAAGCCTTACTGGTAACAGGGAATGTCAGCCCCAGCATTTT. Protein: CARSLTGNRECQPQHF.

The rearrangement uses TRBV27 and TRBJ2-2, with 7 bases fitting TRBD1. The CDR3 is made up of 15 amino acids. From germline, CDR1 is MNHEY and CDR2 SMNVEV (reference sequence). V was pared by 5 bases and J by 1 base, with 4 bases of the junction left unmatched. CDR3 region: CASSPRTGNTGELFF. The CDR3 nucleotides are TGTGCCAGCAGTCCACGGACAGGGAACACCGGGGAGCTGTTTTTT.

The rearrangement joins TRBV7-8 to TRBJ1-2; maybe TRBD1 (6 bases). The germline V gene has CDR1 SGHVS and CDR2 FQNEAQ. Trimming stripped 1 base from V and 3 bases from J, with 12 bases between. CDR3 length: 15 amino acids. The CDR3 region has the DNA TGTGCCAGCAGCTTAGAGGGGGGGCGAGACTATGGCTACACCTTC. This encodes CASSLEGGRDYGYTF.

The CDR3 protein is CASSLSTTGVDNEQFF. The DNA of the CDR3 is TGCGCCAGCAGCCTATCTACAACGGGGGTAGACAATGAGCAGTTCTTC. The V call is TRBV4-3, the J call TRBJ2-1, with D maybe TRBD2 (6 bases). The CDR3 is 16 residues long. Germline V gives CDR1 LGHNA, CDR2 YSLEER. V lost 4 bases, J lost 5 bases, and 18 bases lay in between.

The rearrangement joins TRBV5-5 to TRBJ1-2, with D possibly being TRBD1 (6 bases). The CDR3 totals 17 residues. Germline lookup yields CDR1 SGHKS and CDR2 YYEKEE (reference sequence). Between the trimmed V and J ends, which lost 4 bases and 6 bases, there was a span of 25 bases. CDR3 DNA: TGTGCCAGCAGCAGATGGGACCCCGGACAGATCTATGATGGCTACACCTTC. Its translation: CASSRWDPGQIYDGYTF. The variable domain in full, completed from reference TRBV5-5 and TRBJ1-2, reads DAGVTQSPTHLIKTRGQQVTLRCSPISGHKSVSWYQQVLGQGPQFIFQYYEKEERGRGNFPDRFSARQFPNYSSELNVNALLLGDSALYLCASSRWDPGQIYDGYTFGSGTRLTVV.

This chain's CDR3 is CASSLAVTGGLTDTQYF. Here the CDR3 DNA reads TGTGCCAGCAGCTTGGCCGTAACGGGGGGGCTAACAGATACGCAGTATTTT. This chain links TRBV5-8 with TRBJ2-3; 8 bases are a match to TRBD2. V lost 0 bases, J lost 3 bases, and 9 bases stayed unmatched. The CDR3 length is 17 residues. Germline V gives CDR1 SGHTS, CDR2 YDEGEE.

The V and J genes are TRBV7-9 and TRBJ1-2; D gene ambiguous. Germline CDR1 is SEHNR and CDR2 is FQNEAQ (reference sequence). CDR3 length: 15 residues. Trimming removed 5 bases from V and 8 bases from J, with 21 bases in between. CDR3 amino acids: CASSPEASIRSGYTF. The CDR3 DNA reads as TGTGCCAGCAGCCCAGAGGCCTCCATTCGGAGCGGCTACACCTTC.

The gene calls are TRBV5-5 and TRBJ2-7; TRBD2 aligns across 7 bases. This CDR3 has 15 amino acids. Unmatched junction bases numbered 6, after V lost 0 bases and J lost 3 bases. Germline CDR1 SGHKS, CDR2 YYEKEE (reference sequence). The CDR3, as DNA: TGTGCCAGCAGCTTGGGAGCGGGGAGCGTCTACGAGCAGTACTTC. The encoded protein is CASSLGAGSVYEQYF.

The CDR3 loop reads CASSPRAGRRTNTEAFF. The DNA of the CDR3 is TGTGCCAGCAGTCCCCGGGCAGGGAGGAGAACGAACACTGAAGCTTTCTTT. The genes are TRBV27 and TRBJ1-1; TRBD1 is a possible D gene (5 bases). V was clipped by 5 bases and J by 1 base, with 20 bases between them. In germline, CDR1 is MNHEY, CDR2 SMNVEV (reference sequence). This CDR3 is 17 amino acids long.

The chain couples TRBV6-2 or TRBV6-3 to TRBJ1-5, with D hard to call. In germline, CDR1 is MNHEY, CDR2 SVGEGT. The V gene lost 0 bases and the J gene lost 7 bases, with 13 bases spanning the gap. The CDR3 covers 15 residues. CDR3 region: CASSYSNVRNQPQHF. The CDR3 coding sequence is TGTGCCAGCAGTTACTCGAACGTGCGGAACCAGCCCCAGCATTTT.

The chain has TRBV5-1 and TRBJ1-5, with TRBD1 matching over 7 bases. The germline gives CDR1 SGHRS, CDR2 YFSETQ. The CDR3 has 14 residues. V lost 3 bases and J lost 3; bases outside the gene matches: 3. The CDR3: CASSSGQFNQPQHF. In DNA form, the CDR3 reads TGCGCCAGCAGCTCGGGACAGTTCAATCAGCCCCAGCATTTT.

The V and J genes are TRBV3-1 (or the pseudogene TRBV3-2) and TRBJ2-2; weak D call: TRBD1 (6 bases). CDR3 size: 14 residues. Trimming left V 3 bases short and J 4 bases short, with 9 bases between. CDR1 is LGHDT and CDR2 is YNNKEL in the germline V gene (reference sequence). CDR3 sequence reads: CASSQRQATGELFF. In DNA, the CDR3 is TGTGCCAGCAGCCAGAGACAGGCCACCGGGGAGCTGTTTTTT.

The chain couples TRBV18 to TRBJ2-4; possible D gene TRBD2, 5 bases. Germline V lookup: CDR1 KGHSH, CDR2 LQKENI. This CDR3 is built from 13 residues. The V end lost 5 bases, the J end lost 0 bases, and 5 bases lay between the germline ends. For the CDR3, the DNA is TGTGCCAGCTCAGGACTAGCCAAAAACATTCAGTACTTC. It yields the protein CASSGLAKNIQYF.

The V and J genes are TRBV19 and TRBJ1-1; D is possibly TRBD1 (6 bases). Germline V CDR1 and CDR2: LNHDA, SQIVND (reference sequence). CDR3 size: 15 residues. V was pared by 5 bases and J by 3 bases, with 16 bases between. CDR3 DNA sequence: TGTGCCAGTAGTCCTACTACAGGGATGGACACTGAAGCTTTCTTT. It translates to CASSPTTGMDTEAFF.

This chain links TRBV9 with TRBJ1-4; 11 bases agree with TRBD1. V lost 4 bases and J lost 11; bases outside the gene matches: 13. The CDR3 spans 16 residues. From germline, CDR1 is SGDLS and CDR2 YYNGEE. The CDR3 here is CASSFRKDRGRDKLFF. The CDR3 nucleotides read TGTGCCAGCAGCTTCCGTAAGGACAGGGGGCGAGATAAACTGTTTTTT.

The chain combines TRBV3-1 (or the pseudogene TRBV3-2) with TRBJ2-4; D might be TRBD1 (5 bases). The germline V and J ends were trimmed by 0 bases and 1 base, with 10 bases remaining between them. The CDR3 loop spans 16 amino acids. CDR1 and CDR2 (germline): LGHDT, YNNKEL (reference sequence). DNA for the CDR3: TGTGCCAGCAGCCAAGATAGGGGCCCCGCCAAAAACATTCAGTACTTC. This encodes CASSQDRGPAKNIQYF.

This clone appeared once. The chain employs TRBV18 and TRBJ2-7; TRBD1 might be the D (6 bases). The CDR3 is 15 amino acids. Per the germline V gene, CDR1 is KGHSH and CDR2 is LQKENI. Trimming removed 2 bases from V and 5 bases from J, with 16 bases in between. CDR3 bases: TGTGCCAGCTCACCAGGAGCCAGGGGCCTCAACGAGCAGTACTTC. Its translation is CASSPGARGLNEQYF.

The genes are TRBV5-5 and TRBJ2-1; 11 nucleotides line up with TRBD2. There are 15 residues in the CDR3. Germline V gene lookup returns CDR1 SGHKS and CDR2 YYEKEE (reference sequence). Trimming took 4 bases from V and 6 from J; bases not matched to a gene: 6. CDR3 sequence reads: CASSPGTSGSNEQFF. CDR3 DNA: TGTGCCAGCAGCCCCGGGACTAGCGGCTCCAATGAGCAGTTCTTC.

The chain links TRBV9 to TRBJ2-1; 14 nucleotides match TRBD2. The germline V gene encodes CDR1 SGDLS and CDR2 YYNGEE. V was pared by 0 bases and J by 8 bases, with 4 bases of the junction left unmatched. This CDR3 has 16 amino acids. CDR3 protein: CASSVGGTSGSYEQFF. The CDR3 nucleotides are TGTGCCAGCAGCGTAGGGGGGACTAGCGGGAGCTATGAGCAGTTCTTC.

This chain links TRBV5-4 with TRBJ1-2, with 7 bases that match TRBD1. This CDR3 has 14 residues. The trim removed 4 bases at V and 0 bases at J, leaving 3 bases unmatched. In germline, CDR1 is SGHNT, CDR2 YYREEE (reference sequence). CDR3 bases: TGTGCCAGCAGCCGACAGGGAGCTAACTATGGCTACACCTTC. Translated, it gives CASSRQGANYGYTF.

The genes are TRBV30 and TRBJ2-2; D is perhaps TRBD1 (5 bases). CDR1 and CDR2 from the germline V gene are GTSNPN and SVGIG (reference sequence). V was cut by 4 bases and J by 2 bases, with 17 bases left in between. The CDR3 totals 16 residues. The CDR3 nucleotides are TGTGCCTGGATAAAGGGGTCGGATTTTAACACCGGGGAGCTGTTTTTT. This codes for CAWIKGSDFNTGELFF.